This T cell receptor (beta chain) was identified during a study of long-term antiretroviral therapy in people with HIV. Study-wide results and caveats: Controls showed broader CDR3 length ranges than did the HIV repertoires. ART adherence, viral resistance and therapy changes were not recorded. Diversity remained lower than transplant donor controls, even though it increased after ART.

Concerning this clone itself: Its antigen is currently unknown.

Germline assignment: CDR1 SGHAT and CDR2 FQNNGV. V was shortened by 4 bases and J by 4 bases, with 10 bases between the two germline ends. The CDR3 length is 13 residues. With survey level as its setting, the immunoSEQ assay was v3.0. Data came from immunoSEQ multiplex PCR; TCRdb stores just in-frame clones and leaves some out. The table includes tens of thousands of clones, roughly four fifths detected once. Sequenced here: unsorted PBMCs, sampled 0.4 years after starting antiretroviral therapy. The TCR originated in a man over 45 with HIV. The chain couples TRBV11-2 to TRBJ1-1, with a possible D match to TRBD1 (6 bases). Here the CDR3 DNA reads TGTGCCAGCAGCTACTTCAGGGGCACTGAAGCTTTCTTT. Its protein is CASSYFRGTEAFF.